Listed below are T cell receptor beta chains from one sample, sequenced in a study of post-analysis software for immune sequencing data. TCRdb reanalysed the PCR reads using MiXCR and keeps one entry per CDR3 protein. The sample has roughly 600,000 distinct CDR3 sequences, roughly 40% seen once. The sequenced sample consisted of blood. The receptors here all came from a girl aged 5 to 17 with multiple sclerosis. Both conserved end residues are part of each CDR3. Fields, in order: clone size, V gene, D gene, J gene, CDR3 protein, CDR3 DNA. The D gene is left open where the match is weak. The size of a clone is reported for some rows only, either as once, few or many, or as a class for expanded clones.

clone_size: .
v_call: TRBV7-9
d_call: .
j_call: TRBJ2-1
cdr3_aa: CASSQKGRRNEQFF
cdr3_nt: TGTGCCAGCAGTCAAAAGGGGAGGAGAAATGAGCAGTTCTTC

clone_size: few
v_call: TRBV27
d_call: .
j_call: TRBJ2-1
cdr3_aa: CASRRLSSYNEQFF
cdr3_nt: TGTGCCAGCAGACGGTTAAGCTCCTACAATGAGCAGTTCTTC

clone_size: .
v_call: TRBV12-3/TRBV12-4
d_call: TRBD2
j_call: TRBJ2-1
cdr3_aa: CASSPQTSSLTNEQFF
cdr3_nt: TGTGCCAGCAGTCCTCAGACTAGCAGCCTTACCAATGAGCAGTTCTTC

clone_size: .
v_call: TRBV5-1
d_call: .
j_call: TRBJ1-1
cdr3_aa: CASDLGGAGTEAFF
cdr3_nt: TGCGCCAGCGACCTGGGGGGGGCCGGGACTGAAGCTTTCTTT

clone_size: .
v_call: TRBV7-2
d_call: .
j_call: TRBJ1-2
cdr3_aa: CASSLNGPPNYGYTF
cdr3_nt: TGTGCCAGCAGCTTAAACGGCCCTCCTAACTATGGCTACACCTTC

clone_size: .
v_call: TRBV12-3/TRBV12-4
d_call: .
j_call: TRBJ2-5
cdr3_aa: CASSPPGTETQYF
cdr3_nt: TGTGCCAGCAGTCCCCCGGGGACGGAGACCCAGTACTTC

clone_size: few
v_call: TRBV7-9
d_call: TRBD2
j_call: TRBJ2-1
cdr3_aa: CASSFDGGSYNEQFF
cdr3_nt: TGTGCCAGCAGCTTTGACGGGGGGTCCTACAATGAGCAGTTCTTC

clone_size: many
v_call: TRBV21-1
d_call: .
j_call: TRBJ2-7
cdr3_aa: CASSKGTGGYEQYF
cdr3_nt: TGTGCCAGCAGCAAAGGGACAGGGGGCTACGAGCAGTACTTC

clone_size: .
v_call: TRBV19
d_call: TRBD1
j_call: TRBJ1-5
cdr3_aa: CASSTAGTAPQPQHF
cdr3_nt: TGTGCCAGTAGTACCGCTGGGACAGCTCCTCAGCCCCAGCATTTT

clone_size: .
v_call: TRBV9
d_call: .
j_call: TRBJ2-7
cdr3_aa: CASSVAFYNEQYF
cdr3_nt: TGTGCCAGCAGCGTAGCCTTCTACAATGAGCAGTACTTC

clone_size: .
v_call: TRBV29-1
d_call: TRBD2
j_call: TRBJ2-4
cdr3_aa: CSVELLLAGAENIQYF
cdr3_nt: TGCAGCGTTGAACTGCTCCTAGCGGGGGCCGAAAACATTCAGTACTTC

clone_size: .
v_call: TRBV12-3/TRBV12-4
d_call: TRBD1
j_call: TRBJ1-2
cdr3_aa: CASSYTGGSGYTF
cdr3_nt: TGTGCCAGCAGTTATACAGGGGGCAGTGGCTACACCTTC

clone_size: .
v_call: TRBV20-1
d_call: .
j_call: TRBJ2-7
cdr3_aa: CSANPTLGPDEQYF
cdr3_nt: TGCAGTGCTAACCCCACCCTGGGGCCCGACGAGCAGTACTTC

clone_size: few
v_call: TRBV29-1
d_call: .
j_call: TRBJ2-3
cdr3_aa: CSVTGPLDPDTQYF
cdr3_nt: TGCAGCGTTACCGGGCCTTTAGACCCAGATACGCAGTATTTT

clone_size: .
v_call: TRBV5-1
d_call: .
j_call: TRBJ2-7
cdr3_aa: CASSLGAGTESYEQYF
cdr3_nt: TGCGCCAGCAGCTTGGGCGCCGGGACGGAGTCCTACGAGCAGTACTTC

clone_size: few
v_call: TRBV5-1
d_call: .
j_call: TRBJ1-4
cdr3_aa: CASSLNGDNEKLFF
cdr3_nt: TGCGCCAGCAGCTTAAACGGAGATAATGAAAAACTGTTTTTT

clone_size: .
v_call: TRBV7-9
d_call: TRBD2
j_call: TRBJ2-3
cdr3_aa: CASSLASGWTDTQYF
cdr3_nt: TGTGCCAGCAGCTTAGCTAGCGGGTGGACAGATACGCAGTATTTT

clone_size: few
v_call: TRBV7-2
d_call: .
j_call: TRBJ2-7
cdr3_aa: CASSLRGSEQYF
cdr3_nt: TGTGCCAGCAGCCTCAGGGGATCCGAGCAGTACTTC

clone_size: .
v_call: TRBV7-6
d_call: .
j_call: TRBJ2-1
cdr3_aa: CASSLGDLEQFF
cdr3_nt: TGTGCCAGCAGCTTGGGGGACCTCGAGCAGTTCTTC

clone_size: few
v_call: TRBV3-1
d_call: .
j_call: TRBJ1-2
cdr3_aa: CASSIQGRGYGYTF
cdr3_nt: TGTGCCAGCAGCATACAAGGGCGGGGGTATGGCTACACCTTC

clone_size: .
v_call: TRBV6-5
d_call: .
j_call: TRBJ2-1
cdr3_aa: CASAVSSYNEQFF
cdr3_nt: TGTGCCAGCGCTGTGAGCTCCTACAATGAGCAGTTCTTC

clone_size: few
v_call: TRBV5-1
d_call: TRBD1
j_call: TRBJ1-5
cdr3_aa: CASSMGTGGLGQPQHF
cdr3_nt: TGCGCCAGCAGCATGGGGACAGGGGGCTTAGGGCAGCCCCAGCATTTT

clone_size: .
v_call: TRBV12-3/TRBV12-4
d_call: TRBD1
j_call: TRBJ2-5
cdr3_aa: CASSPRDSLQETQYF
cdr3_nt: TGTGCCAGCAGCCCCCGGGACAGCCTTCAAGAGACCCAGTACTTC

clone_size: .
v_call: TRBV14
d_call: .
j_call: TRBJ2-1
cdr3_aa: CASSPRPVLSSYNEQFF
cdr3_nt: TGTGCCAGCAGCCCCCGACCCGTCCTGAGCTCCTACAATGAGCAGTTCTTC